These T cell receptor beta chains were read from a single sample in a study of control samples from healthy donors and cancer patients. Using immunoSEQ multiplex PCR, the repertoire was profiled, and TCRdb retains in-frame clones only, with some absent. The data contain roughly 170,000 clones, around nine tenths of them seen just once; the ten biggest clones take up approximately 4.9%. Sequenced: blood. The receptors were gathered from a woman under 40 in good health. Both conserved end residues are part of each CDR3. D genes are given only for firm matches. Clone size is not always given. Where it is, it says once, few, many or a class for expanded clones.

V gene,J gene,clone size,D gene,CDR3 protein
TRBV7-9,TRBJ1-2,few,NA,CASSLGVGRGYTF
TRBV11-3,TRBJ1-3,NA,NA,CASSLGSANTIYF
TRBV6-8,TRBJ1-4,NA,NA,CASPEPDQTTTNEKLFF
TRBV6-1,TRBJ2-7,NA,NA,CASSDPGVSYEQYF
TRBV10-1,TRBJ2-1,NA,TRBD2,CASSESGEGGEQFF
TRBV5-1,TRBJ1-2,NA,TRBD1,CASSPGTVSNYGYTF
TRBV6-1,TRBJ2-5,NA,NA,CASSETGRGGTQYF
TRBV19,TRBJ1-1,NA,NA,CASSIVGEAFF
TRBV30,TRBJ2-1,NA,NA,CAWEKPDRTYSYNEQFF
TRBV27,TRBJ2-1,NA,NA,CASSLAGPYNEQFF
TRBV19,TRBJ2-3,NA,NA,CASSMNAERITDTQYF
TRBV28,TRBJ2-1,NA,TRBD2,CASSLTPRLAGVNEQFF
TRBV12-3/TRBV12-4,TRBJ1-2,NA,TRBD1,CASSDRAGYGYTF
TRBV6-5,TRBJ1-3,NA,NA,CASSYSNSGGNTIYF
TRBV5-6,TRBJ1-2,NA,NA,CASSLGQNYGYTF
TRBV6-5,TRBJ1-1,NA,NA,CASTRDKLNTEAFF
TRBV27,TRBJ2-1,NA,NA,CASSLGGSYNEQFF
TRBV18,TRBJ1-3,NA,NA,CASSRNNGFSGNTIYF
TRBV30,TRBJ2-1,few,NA,CAWRHRGAHNEQFF
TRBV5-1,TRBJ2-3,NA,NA,CASSLAGADSTDTQYF
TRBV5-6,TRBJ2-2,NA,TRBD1,CASSNRGAGELFF
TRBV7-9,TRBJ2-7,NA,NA,CASSASRRGPYEQYF
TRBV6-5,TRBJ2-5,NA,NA,CASSYRAGETQYF
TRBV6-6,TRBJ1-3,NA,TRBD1,CASRQGAENTIYF
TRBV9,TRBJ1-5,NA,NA,CASSVDGHSNQPQHF
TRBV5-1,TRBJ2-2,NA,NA,CASSPSTANTGELFF
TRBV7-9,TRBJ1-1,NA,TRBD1,CASSQGANTEAFF
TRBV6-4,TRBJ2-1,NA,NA,CASSEGNSYNEQFF
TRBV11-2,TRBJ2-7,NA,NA,CASSPRFLSGSHEQYF
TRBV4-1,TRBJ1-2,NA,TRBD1,CASSQIPGTGDQFNYGYTF
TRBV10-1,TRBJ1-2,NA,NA,CASSDPDGVLTF
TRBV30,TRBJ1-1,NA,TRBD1,CAWNLGQGAATEAFF
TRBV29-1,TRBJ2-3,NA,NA,CSVEEDVDTQYF
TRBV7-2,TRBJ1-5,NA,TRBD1,CASSPRTGGYNQPQHF
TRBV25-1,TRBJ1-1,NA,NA,CASNQGNAEAFF
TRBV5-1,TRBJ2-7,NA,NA,CASSFPGQKYEQYF
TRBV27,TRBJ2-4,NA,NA,CASTLAKNIQYF
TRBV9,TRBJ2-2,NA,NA,CASSVGGSGRELFF
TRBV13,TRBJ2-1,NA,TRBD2,CASSPRELAYNEQFF
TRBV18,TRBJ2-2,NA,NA,CASSPPDSPTGELFF
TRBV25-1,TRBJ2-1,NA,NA,CASSDPRNQVGEEQFF
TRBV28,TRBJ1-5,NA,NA,CASSLVDQPQHF
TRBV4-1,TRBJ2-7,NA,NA,CASSQAVSYEQYF
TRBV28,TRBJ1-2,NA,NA,CASSLGVAEGYTF
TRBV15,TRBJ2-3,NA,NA,CATTRDTNTDTQYF
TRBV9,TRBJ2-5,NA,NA,CASSVAVSETQYF